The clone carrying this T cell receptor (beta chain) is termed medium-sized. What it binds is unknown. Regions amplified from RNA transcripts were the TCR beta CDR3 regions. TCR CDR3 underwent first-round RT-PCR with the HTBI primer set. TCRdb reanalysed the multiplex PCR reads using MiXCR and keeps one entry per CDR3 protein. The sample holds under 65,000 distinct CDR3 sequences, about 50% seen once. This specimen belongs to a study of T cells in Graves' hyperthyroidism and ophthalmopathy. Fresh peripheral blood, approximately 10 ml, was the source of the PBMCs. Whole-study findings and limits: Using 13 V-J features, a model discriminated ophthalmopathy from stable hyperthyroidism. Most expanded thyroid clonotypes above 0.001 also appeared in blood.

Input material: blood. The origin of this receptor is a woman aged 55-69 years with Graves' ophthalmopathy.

CDR3 sequence (DNA): TGTGCCATCATGGAAACGGGGACAGGGGATAACGAGCAGTACTTC. It codes for CAIMETGTGDNEQYF. The chain employs TRBV10-3 and TRBJ2-7, with 10 bases identical to TRBD1. V was pared by 7 bases and J by 5 bases, with 11 bases of the junction left unmatched. CDR3 length: 15 amino acids. Germline CDR1 is ENHRY and CDR2 is SYGVKD.